These T cell receptor beta chains were read from a single sample in a study of blood T cell repertoires in COVID-19. Data came from immunoSEQ multiplex PCR; TCRdb stores just in-frame clones and leaves some out. The sample shows under 350,000 clones, around 84% of them seen only once. The sample comprised PBMCs or T cells enriched from blood (not recorded which). The receptors were sampled from a man aged 30-40 years who had recovered from COVID-19. CDR3s include the opening cysteine and the closing phenylalanine or tryptophan. The order of the fields is V gene, D gene, J gene, clone size, CDR3 DNA, CDR3 protein. D genes are given only for firm matches. Clone size appears in some rows only: once, few, many, or a class for an expanded clone.

v_call: TRBV5-1; d_call: NA; j_call: TRBJ1-1; clone_size: NA; cdr3_nt: NA; cdr3_aa: CASSFGQGAPFF
v_call: TRBV11-3; d_call: TRBD1; j_call: TRBJ1-1; clone_size: NA; cdr3_nt: TGTGCCAGCAGCGGGGGACAGGACCTCAACACTGAAGCTTTCTTT; cdr3_aa: CASSGGQDLNTEAFF
v_call: TRBV29-1; d_call: NA; j_call: TRBJ2-7; clone_size: NA; cdr3_nt: TGCAGCGTTTTCAGGGACGAGCAGTACTTC; cdr3_aa: CSVFRDEQYF
v_call: TRBV5-5; d_call: TRBD2; j_call: TRBJ2-5; clone_size: NA; cdr3_nt: TGTGCCAGCAGCTTGGACTTCGGGGGGTTAAAAGAGACCCAGTACTTC; cdr3_aa: CASSLDFGGLKETQYF
v_call: TRBV5-1; d_call: TRBD1; j_call: TRBJ1-3; clone_size: NA; cdr3_nt: TGCGCCAGCAGCTTAGGGGGCACCGGAAACACCATATATTTT; cdr3_aa: CASSLGGTGNTIYF
v_call: TRBV9; d_call: TRBD1; j_call: TRBJ2-2; clone_size: NA; cdr3_nt: TGTGCCAGCAGCCCCCGGACAGGGACGGGGGAGCTGTTTTTT; cdr3_aa: CASSPRTGTGELFF
v_call: TRBV11-2; d_call: NA; j_call: TRBJ1-4; clone_size: NA; cdr3_nt: TGTGCCAGCAGGTCATGGGGGAGGAATGAAAAACTGTTTTTT; cdr3_aa: CASRSWGRNEKLFF
v_call: TRBV6-6; d_call: TRBD1; j_call: TRBJ2-5; clone_size: NA; cdr3_nt: TGTGCCAGCAGTCCGGGACAGGGGGCATCTGGGCAAGAGACCCAGTACTTC; cdr3_aa: CASSPGQGASGQETQYF
v_call: TRBV19; d_call: TRBD2; j_call: TRBJ2-1; clone_size: NA; cdr3_nt: TGTGCCAGTAGTAGGCCCCCCGGGACTAGCCCCAATGAGCAGTTCTTC; cdr3_aa: CASSRPPGTSPNEQFF
v_call: TRBV3-1/TRBV3-2; d_call: TRBD2; j_call: TRBJ2-1; clone_size: NA; cdr3_nt: TGTGCCAGCCACCAGCTAGCGGGGGGGCTCGATGAGCAGTTCTTC; cdr3_aa: CASHQLAGGLDEQFF
v_call: TRBV7-2; d_call: NA; j_call: TRBJ2-1; clone_size: NA; cdr3_nt: TGTGCCAGCAGCCTCCCTTCTAGCACGGAATACAATGAGCAGTTCTTC; cdr3_aa: CASSLPSSTEYNEQFF
v_call: TRBV12-5; d_call: NA; j_call: TRBJ1-1; clone_size: NA; cdr3_nt: TGTGCTAGTGGTTTAGGACGGGGTGAAGCTTTCTTT; cdr3_aa: CASGLGRGEAFF
v_call: TRBV19; d_call: TRBD1; j_call: TRBJ1-1; clone_size: NA; cdr3_nt: TGTGCCAGCAGACTGACAGGGTTTACTGAAGCTTTCTTT; cdr3_aa: CASRLTGFTEAFF
v_call: TRBV5-1; d_call: TRBD1; j_call: TRBJ2-7; clone_size: NA; cdr3_nt: TGCGCCAGCAGCCTTGGTTCTCCGGGACAGGGGGCCTACGAGCAGTACTTC; cdr3_aa: CASSLGSPGQGAYEQYF
v_call: TRBV19; d_call: NA; j_call: TRBJ1-4; clone_size: NA; cdr3_nt: TGTGCCAGTACCGATAGACAGGCGGCGTTCGCGGAAAAACTGTTTTTT; cdr3_aa: CASTDRQAAFAEKLFF
v_call: TRBV6-5; d_call: TRBD1; j_call: TRBJ2-7; clone_size: NA; cdr3_nt: TGTGCCAGCAGTTACTCGGCAGGGGGCCTGTACGAGCAGTACTTC; cdr3_aa: CASSYSAGGLYEQYF
v_call: TRBV28; d_call: TRBD1; j_call: TRBJ1-4; clone_size: NA; cdr3_nt: TGTGCCAGCAGCGACAGGGGGCGCGGAGAAAAACTGTTTTTT; cdr3_aa: CASSDRGRGEKLFF
v_call: TRBV28; d_call: TRBD1; j_call: TRBJ1-4; clone_size: many; cdr3_nt: TGTGCCAGCAGTTTGAATCGGGACAGGGGGGCCACTAATGAAAAACTGTTTTTT; cdr3_aa: CASSLNRDRGATNEKLFF
v_call: TRBV25-1; d_call: NA; j_call: TRBJ1-5; clone_size: NA; cdr3_nt: TGTGCCAGCAGTGTGGGGCAGCCCAATCAGCCCCAGCATTTT; cdr3_aa: CASSVGQPNQPQHF
v_call: TRBV19; d_call: TRBD1; j_call: TRBJ1-1; clone_size: NA; cdr3_nt: TGTGCCAGTAGTAGAGGGACAGGGAGGGACACTGAAGCTTTCTTT; cdr3_aa: CASSRGTGRDTEAFF
v_call: TRBV3-1/TRBV3-2; d_call: TRBD1; j_call: TRBJ2-7; clone_size: NA; cdr3_nt: TGTGCCAGCAGCCAAAGCTGGACAGGGACCCACGAGCAGTACTTC; cdr3_aa: CASSQSWTGTHEQYF
v_call: TRBV6-5; d_call: NA; j_call: TRBJ1-1; clone_size: NA; cdr3_nt: TGTGCCAGCAATCGGGACATACGTGAAGCTTTCTTT; cdr3_aa: CASNRDIREAFF
v_call: TRBV19; d_call: TRBD1; j_call: TRBJ1-5; clone_size: NA; cdr3_nt: TGTGCCAGTAGTTGGGACAGGGTGCAGCCCCAGCATTTT; cdr3_aa: CASSWDRVQPQHF
v_call: TRBV4-1; d_call: NA; j_call: TRBJ1-6; clone_size: NA; cdr3_nt: TGCGCCAGCAGCCAAGACTGGGCTAACTCCTATAATTCACCCCTCCACTTT; cdr3_aa: CASSQDWANSYNSPLHF
v_call: TRBV28; d_call: NA; j_call: TRBJ1-2; clone_size: NA; cdr3_nt: TGTGCCAGCAGTTTAACAGGGTTAGGGGGCTACACCTTC; cdr3_aa: CASSLTGLGGYTF
v_call: TRBV11-3; d_call: TRBD2; j_call: TRBJ2-3; clone_size: NA; cdr3_nt: TGTGCCAGCAGCATCCACGGGGGGGGGAGCACAGATACGCAGTATTTT; cdr3_aa: CASSIHGGGSTDTQYF
v_call: TRBV27; d_call: NA; j_call: TRBJ2-2; clone_size: NA; cdr3_nt: TGTGCCAGCTCTGGACACCTCACCGGGGAGCTGTTTTTT; cdr3_aa: CASSGHLTGELFF
v_call: TRBV27; d_call: NA; j_call: TRBJ1-4; clone_size: NA; cdr3_nt: TGTGCCAGCAGCAGACAGACCAATAATGAAAAACTGTTTTTT; cdr3_aa: CASSRQTNNEKLFF
v_call: TRBV6-5; d_call: NA; j_call: TRBJ2-1; clone_size: NA; cdr3_nt: TGTGCCAGCAGTCCTAGTAAGGTCAATGAGCAGTTCTTC; cdr3_aa: CASSPSKVNEQFF
v_call: TRBV5-6; d_call: TRBD2; j_call: TRBJ2-7; clone_size: NA; cdr3_nt: TGTGCCAGCAGCCTCCGACTAGCCTTAAACTACGAGCAGTACTTC; cdr3_aa: CASSLRLALNYEQYF
v_call: TRBV6-5; d_call: NA; j_call: TRBJ1-1; clone_size: NA; cdr3_nt: TGTGCCAGCAAACAATACAGCACTGAAGCTTTCTTT; cdr3_aa: CASKQYSTEAFF
v_call: TRBV19; d_call: NA; j_call: TRBJ1-1; clone_size: NA; cdr3_nt: TGTGCCAGTAGTGGTCGGAGGGGAGGGCCGAACACTGAAGCTTTCTTT; cdr3_aa: CASSGRRGGPNTEAFF
v_call: TRBV14; d_call: NA; j_call: TRBJ2-7; clone_size: NA; cdr3_nt: TGTGCCAGCAGCCCCTCTAGAGGTCCCACCTACGAGCAGTACTTC; cdr3_aa: CASSPSRGPTYEQYF
v_call: TRBV2; d_call: NA; j_call: TRBJ1-5; clone_size: once; cdr3_nt: TGTGCCAGCGCCAGGGATAGCAATCAGCCCCAGCATTTT; cdr3_aa: CASARDSNQPQHF
v_call: TRBV3-1/TRBV3-2; d_call: NA; j_call: TRBJ1-4; clone_size: NA; cdr3_nt: TGTGCCAGCAGCCAGGCACGGACTTGGGAAAAACTGTTTTTT; cdr3_aa: CASSQARTWEKLFF
v_call: TRBV5-5; d_call: TRBD1; j_call: TRBJ1-2; clone_size: NA; cdr3_nt: TGTGCCAGCACCTTGGCAGGGGGCCACTATGGCTACACCTTC; cdr3_aa: CASTLAGGHYGYTF
v_call: TRBV12-3/TRBV12-4; d_call: TRBD1; j_call: TRBJ2-2; clone_size: NA; cdr3_nt: TGTGCCAGCCTGACAGGGACCGGGCTGCTGTTTTTT; cdr3_aa: CASLTGTGLLFF
v_call: TRBV5-8; d_call: NA; j_call: TRBJ2-3; clone_size: NA; cdr3_nt: TGTGCCAGCAGCACGAGCGGGACAGATACGCAGTATTTT; cdr3_aa: CASSTSGTDTQYF
v_call: TRBV28; d_call: NA; j_call: TRBJ1-1; clone_size: NA; cdr3_nt: TGTGCCAGCAGTTTTCCCCTGAGCACTGAAGCTTTCTTT; cdr3_aa: CASSFPLSTEAFF
v_call: TRBV7-9; d_call: NA; j_call: TRBJ1-3; clone_size: NA; cdr3_nt: TGTGCCAGCAGCGCCCCGACAGCGCCTTCTGGAAACACCATATATTTT; cdr3_aa: CASSAPTAPSGNTIYF
v_call: TRBV7-8; d_call: TRBD1; j_call: TRBJ2-7; clone_size: NA; cdr3_nt: TGTGCCAGCAGCCAGGGACAGATCTACGAGCAGTACTTC; cdr3_aa: CASSQGQIYEQYF
v_call: TRBV6-4; d_call: TRBD1; j_call: TRBJ2-3; clone_size: NA; cdr3_nt: TGTGCCAGCAGTCCCTTGGGACAGGGGGCTGGTACAGATACGCAGTATTTT; cdr3_aa: CASSPLGQGAGTDTQYF
v_call: TRBV5-4; d_call: TRBD2; j_call: TRBJ2-7; clone_size: NA; cdr3_nt: TGTGCCAGCACCTCCGTGGGAGGGAACGAGCAGTACTTC; cdr3_aa: CASTSVGGNEQYF
v_call: TRBV19; d_call: NA; j_call: TRBJ2-3; clone_size: NA; cdr3_nt: TGTGCCAGTAGTATGGAGGGCAGCGGCACAGATACGCAGTATTTT; cdr3_aa: CASSMEGSGTDTQYF
v_call: TRBV27; d_call: NA; j_call: TRBJ2-1; clone_size: NA; cdr3_nt: TGTGCCAGCAGTTTAGGTTTCAGCGGGAATGAGCAGTTCTTC; cdr3_aa: CASSLGFSGNEQFF
v_call: TRBV7-9; d_call: TRBD2; j_call: TRBJ2-7; clone_size: NA; cdr3_nt: TGTGCCAGCAGCTTAGGGGCTAGCGGCTACGAGCAGTACTTC; cdr3_aa: CASSLGASGYEQYF
v_call: TRBV6-1; d_call: TRBD1; j_call: TRBJ1-2; clone_size: NA; cdr3_nt: TGTGCCAGCAGTGAAGCATCAGGGGGCGTCTATGGCTACACCTTC; cdr3_aa: CASSEASGGVYGYTF
v_call: TRBV7-9; d_call: NA; j_call: TRBJ1-6; clone_size: NA; cdr3_nt: TGTGCCAGCAGCTTAGAGGGGGTTCGCGGTTCACCCCTCCACTTT; cdr3_aa: CASSLEGVRGSPLHF
v_call: TRBV3-1/TRBV3-2; d_call: TRBD2; j_call: TRBJ2-5; clone_size: NA; cdr3_nt: TGTGCCAGCAGCCAAGATAGGCTAGCGGGCGGGGGGCCGCAAGAGACCCAGTACTTC; cdr3_aa: CASSQDRLAGGGPQETQYF
v_call: TRBV27; d_call: NA; j_call: TRBJ1-2; clone_size: NA; cdr3_nt: TGTGCCAGCAGTTCCGGGACAACTGGCTACACCTTC; cdr3_aa: CASSSGTTGYTF
v_call: TRBV9; d_call: TRBD2; j_call: TRBJ2-3; clone_size: NA; cdr3_nt: TGTGCCAGCAGCGTGGAGCCGAGCGGGGGGGCCGTAGATACGCAGTATTTT; cdr3_aa: CASSVEPSGGAVDTQYF
v_call: TRBV25-1; d_call: NA; j_call: TRBJ2-7; clone_size: NA; cdr3_nt: TGTGCCAGCAGTGAATGGTCAGGGGACTACGAGCAGTACTTC; cdr3_aa: CASSEWSGDYEQYF
v_call: TRBV4-1; d_call: TRBD1; j_call: TRBJ1-6; clone_size: once; cdr3_nt: TGCGCCAGCAGACAAGGGACAGGCTCACCCCTCCACTTT; cdr3_aa: CASRQGTGSPLHF
v_call: TRBV6-2/TRBV6-3; d_call: NA; j_call: TRBJ1-5; clone_size: NA; cdr3_nt: TGTGCCAGCAGTTATGTCCAGGGTCAGCCCCAGCATTTT; cdr3_aa: CASSYVQGQPQHF
v_call: TRBV7-9; d_call: NA; j_call: TRBJ1-5; clone_size: NA; cdr3_nt: TGTGCCAGCAGCTTAGCCAGTGTGAATCAGCCCCAGCATTTT; cdr3_aa: CASSLASVNQPQHF
v_call: TRBV16; d_call: NA; j_call: TRBJ1-2; clone_size: NA; cdr3_nt: TGTGCCAGCAGCCAATGGCGGTTCCCTAACTATGGCTACACCTTC; cdr3_aa: CASSQWRFPNYGYTF
v_call: TRBV27; d_call: NA; j_call: TRBJ1-1; clone_size: few; cdr3_nt: TGTGCCAGCAGTTTCGTCCGGACTACTGAAGCTTTCTTT; cdr3_aa: CASSFVRTTEAFF
v_call: TRBV6-2/TRBV6-3; d_call: NA; j_call: TRBJ2-2; clone_size: NA; cdr3_nt: TGTGCCAGCAGTTACTTTCAAAACGGGGAGCTGTTTTTT; cdr3_aa: CASSYFQNGELFF
v_call: TRBV6-5; d_call: NA; j_call: TRBJ2-7; clone_size: NA; cdr3_nt: TGTGCCAGCACCTCAAGGGGCGAGCAGTACTTC; cdr3_aa: CASTSRGEQYF